This T cell receptor (beta chain) was identified during a study of T cell responses to AZD1222 COVID-19 vaccine. Profiled with immunoSEQ multiplex PCR; TCRdb holds only in-frame clones, not every one. The sample yields under 150,000 clones, 70% to 90% seen once. Trimming took 10 bases from V and 6 from J; bases not matched to a gene: 5. The CDR3 loop spans 11 amino acids. Germline V gene data show CDR1 as ENHRY and CDR2 as SYGVKD. This clone was counted once. This chain links TRBV10-3 with TRBJ1-1; 7 nucleotides align to TRBD1. The specimen comprised peripheral blood, sampled on day 0 of MenACWY control vaccination. This TCR was recovered from an adult in good health. The CDR3 DNA follows: TGTGCCACCTCCGACAGGGCTGAAGCTTTCTTT. Its translation is CATSDRAEAFF.